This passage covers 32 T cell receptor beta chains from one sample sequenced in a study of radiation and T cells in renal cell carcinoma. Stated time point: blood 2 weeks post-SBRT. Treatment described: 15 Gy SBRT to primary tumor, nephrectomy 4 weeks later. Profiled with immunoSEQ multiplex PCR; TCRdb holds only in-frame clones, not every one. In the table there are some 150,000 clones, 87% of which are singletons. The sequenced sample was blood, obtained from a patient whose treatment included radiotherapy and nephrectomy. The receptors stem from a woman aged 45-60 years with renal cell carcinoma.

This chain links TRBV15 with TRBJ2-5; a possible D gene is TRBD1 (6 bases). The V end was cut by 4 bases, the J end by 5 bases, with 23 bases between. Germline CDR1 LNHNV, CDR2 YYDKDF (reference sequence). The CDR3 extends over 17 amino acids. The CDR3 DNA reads TGTGCCACCAGCACTGAGGACCCGAGGGGGACCACGGAGACCCAGTACTTC. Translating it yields CATSTEDPRGTTETQYF.

CDR3 DNA: TGCGCCAGCAGCGTTGACGGGGGATGGGATGAAAAACTGTTTTTT. Protein: CASSVDGGWDEKLFF. This chain joins TRBV5-1 and TRBJ1-4; maybe TRBD1 (5 bases). In germline, CDR1 is SGHRS, CDR2 YFSETQ. V dropped 4 bases and J dropped 6 bases, with 16 bases sitting between them. CDR3 length: 15 amino acids. The variable domain in full, completed from reference TRBV5-1 and TRBJ1-4, reads KAGVTQTPRYLIKTRGQQVTLSCSPISGHRSVSWYQQTPGQGLQFLFEYFSETQRNKGNFPGRFSGRQFSNSRSEMNVSTLELGDSALYLCASSVDGGWDEKLFFGSGTQLSVL.

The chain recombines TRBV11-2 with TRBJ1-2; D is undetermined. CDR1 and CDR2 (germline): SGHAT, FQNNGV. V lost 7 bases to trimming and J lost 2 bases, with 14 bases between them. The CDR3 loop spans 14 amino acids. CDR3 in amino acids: CASNPGNRNYGYTF. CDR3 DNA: TGTGCCAGCAATCCAGGAAATCGGAACTATGGCTACACCTTC. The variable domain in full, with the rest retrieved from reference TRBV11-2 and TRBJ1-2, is EAGVAQSPRYKIIEKRQSVAFWCNPISGHATLYWYQQILGQGPKLLIQFQNNGVVDDSQLPKDRFSAERLKGVDSTLKIQPAKLEDSAVYLCASNPGNRNYGYTFGSGTRLTVV.

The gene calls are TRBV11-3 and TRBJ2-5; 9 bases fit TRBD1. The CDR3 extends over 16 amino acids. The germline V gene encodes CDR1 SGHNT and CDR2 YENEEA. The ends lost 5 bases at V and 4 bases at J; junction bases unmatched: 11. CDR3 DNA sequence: TGTGCCAGCAGCCGCACGACTACAGGGGGCAGAGAGACCCAGTACTTC. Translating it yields CASSRTTTGGRETQYF.

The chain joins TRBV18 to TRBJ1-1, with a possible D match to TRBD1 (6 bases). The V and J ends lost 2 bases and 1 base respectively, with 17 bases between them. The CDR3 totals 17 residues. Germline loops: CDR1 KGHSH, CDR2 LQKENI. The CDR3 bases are TGTGCCAGCTCACCATCCAAACAGGGCCCGGAGAACACTGAAGCTTTCTTT. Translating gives CASSPSKQGPENTEAFF.

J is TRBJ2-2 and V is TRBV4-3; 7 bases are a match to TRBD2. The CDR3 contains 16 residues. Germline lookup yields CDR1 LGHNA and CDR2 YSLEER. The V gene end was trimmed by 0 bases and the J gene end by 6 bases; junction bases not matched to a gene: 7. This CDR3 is CASSQEMGGVPGELFF. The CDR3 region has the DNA TGCGCCAGCAGCCAAGAGATGGGGGGGGTCCCCGGGGAGCTGTTTTTT.

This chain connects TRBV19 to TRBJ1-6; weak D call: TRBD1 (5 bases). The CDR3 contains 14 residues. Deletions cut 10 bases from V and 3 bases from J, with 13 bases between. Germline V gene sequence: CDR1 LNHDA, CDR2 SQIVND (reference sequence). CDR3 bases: TGTGCCATCCGAGGGGCCAACTATAATTCACCCCTCCACTTT. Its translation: CAIRGANYNSPLHF.

CDR3 region: CAWGGGVYNEQFF. DNA of the CDR3: TGTGCCTGGGGCGGGGGCGTCTACAATGAGCAGTTCTTC. The V call is TRBV30, the J call TRBJ2-1, with D possibly matching TRBD2 (7 bases). The CDR3 spans 13 residues. V was shortened by 5 bases and J by 3 bases, with 11 bases between the two germline ends. Germline lookup yields CDR1 GTSNPN and CDR2 SVGIG (reference sequence).

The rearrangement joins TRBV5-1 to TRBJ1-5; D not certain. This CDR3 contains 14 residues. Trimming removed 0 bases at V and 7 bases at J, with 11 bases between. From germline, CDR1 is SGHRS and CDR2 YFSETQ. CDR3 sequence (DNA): TGCGCCAGCAGCTTGGATGGCGTTGGGCAGCCCCAGCATTTT. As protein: CASSLDGVGQPQHF.

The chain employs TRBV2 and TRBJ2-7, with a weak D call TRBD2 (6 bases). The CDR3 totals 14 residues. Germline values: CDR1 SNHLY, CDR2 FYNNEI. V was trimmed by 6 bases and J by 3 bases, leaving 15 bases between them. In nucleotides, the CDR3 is TGTGCCAGCAGGGCCGGGACTGCCGACTACGAGCAGTACTTC. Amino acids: CASRAGTADYEQYF.

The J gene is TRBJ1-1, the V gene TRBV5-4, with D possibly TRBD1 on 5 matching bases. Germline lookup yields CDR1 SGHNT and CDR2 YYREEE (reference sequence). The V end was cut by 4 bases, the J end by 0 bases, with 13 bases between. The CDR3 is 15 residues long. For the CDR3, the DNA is TGTGCCAGCAGCCTAGGACAATCGATGAACACTGAAGCTTTCTTT. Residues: CASSLGQSMNTEAFF.

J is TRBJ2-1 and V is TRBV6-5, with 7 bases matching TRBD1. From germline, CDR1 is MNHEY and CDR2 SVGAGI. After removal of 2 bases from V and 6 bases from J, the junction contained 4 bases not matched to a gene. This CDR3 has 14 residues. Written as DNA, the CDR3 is TGTGCCAGCAGTTACAGGGGGCTTAGCAATGAGCAGTTCTTC. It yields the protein CASSYRGLSNEQFF.

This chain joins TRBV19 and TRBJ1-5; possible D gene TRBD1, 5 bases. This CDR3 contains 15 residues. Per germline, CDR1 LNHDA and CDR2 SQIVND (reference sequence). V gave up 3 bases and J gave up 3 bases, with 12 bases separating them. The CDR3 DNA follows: TGTGCCAGTAGTATTGTCCAGGGATCCAATCAGCCCCAGCATTTT. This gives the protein CASSIVQGSNQPQHF.

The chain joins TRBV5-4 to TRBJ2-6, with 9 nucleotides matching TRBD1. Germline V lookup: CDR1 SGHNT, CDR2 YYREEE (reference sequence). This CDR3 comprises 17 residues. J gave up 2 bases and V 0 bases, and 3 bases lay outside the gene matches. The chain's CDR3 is CASSLGQGVPGANVLTF. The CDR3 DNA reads TGTGCCAGCAGCTTGGGACAGGGGGTACCTGGGGCCAACGTCCTGACTTTC. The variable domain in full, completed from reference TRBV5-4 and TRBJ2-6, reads ETGVTQSPTHLIKTRGQQVTLRCSSQSGHNTVSWYQQALGQGPQFIFQYYREEENGRGNFPPRFSGLQFPNYSSELNVNALELDDSALYLCASSLGQGVPGANVLTFGAGSRLTVL.

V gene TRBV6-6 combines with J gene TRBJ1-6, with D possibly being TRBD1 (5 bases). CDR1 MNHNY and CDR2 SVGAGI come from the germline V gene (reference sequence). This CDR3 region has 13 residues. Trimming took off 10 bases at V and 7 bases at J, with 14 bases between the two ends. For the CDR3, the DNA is TGTGCCACCAACGGGGCGCAGAATTCACCCCTCCACTTT. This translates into CATNGAQNSPLHF.

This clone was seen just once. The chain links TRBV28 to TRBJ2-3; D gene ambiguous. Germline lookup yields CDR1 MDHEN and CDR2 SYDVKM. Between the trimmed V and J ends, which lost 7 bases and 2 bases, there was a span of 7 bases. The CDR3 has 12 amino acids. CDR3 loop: CASNTYTDTQYF. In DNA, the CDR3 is TGTGCCAGCAACACTTACACAGATACGCAGTATTTT.

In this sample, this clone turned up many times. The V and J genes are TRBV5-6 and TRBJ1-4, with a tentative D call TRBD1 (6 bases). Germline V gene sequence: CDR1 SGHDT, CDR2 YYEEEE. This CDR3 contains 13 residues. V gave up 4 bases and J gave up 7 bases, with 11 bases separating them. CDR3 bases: TGTGCCAGCAGCATTGGGACACGTGAAAAACTGTTTTTT. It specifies CASSIGTREKLFF.

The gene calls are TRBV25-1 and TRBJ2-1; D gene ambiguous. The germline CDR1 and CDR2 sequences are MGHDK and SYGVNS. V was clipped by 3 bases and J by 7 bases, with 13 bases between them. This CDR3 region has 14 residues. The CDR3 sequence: CASSDYTAGNEQFF. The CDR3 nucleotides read TGTGCCAGCAGTGATTATACTGCTGGGAATGAGCAGTTCTTC.

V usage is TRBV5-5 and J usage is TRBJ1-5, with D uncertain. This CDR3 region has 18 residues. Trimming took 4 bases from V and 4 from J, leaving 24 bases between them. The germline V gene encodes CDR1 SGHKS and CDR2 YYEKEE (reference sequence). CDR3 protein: CASSNALSSQALNQPQHF. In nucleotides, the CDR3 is TGTGCCAGCAGCAACGCGTTGAGCAGTCAGGCTTTAAATCAGCCCCAGCATTTT.

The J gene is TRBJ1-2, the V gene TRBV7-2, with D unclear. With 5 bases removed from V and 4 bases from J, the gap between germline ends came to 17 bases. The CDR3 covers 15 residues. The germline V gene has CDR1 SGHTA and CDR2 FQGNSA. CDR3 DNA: TGTGCCAGCAGCCGAGACGGGCAGGAATTCTATGGCTACACCTTC. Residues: CASSRDGQEFYGYTF. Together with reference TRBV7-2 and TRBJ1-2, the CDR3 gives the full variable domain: GAGVSQSPSNKVTEKGKDVELRCDPISGHTALYWYRQSLGQGLEFLIYFQGNSAPDKSGLPSDRFSAERTGGSVSTLTIQRTQQEDSAVYLCASSRDGQEFYGYTFGSGTRLTVV.

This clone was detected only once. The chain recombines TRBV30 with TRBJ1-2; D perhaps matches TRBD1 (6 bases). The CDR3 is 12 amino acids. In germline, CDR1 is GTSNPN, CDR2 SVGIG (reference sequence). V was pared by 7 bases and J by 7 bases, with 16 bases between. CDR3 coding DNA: TGTGCCTTCCTGCCCTACAGGGCTGGCTACACCTTC. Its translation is CAFLPYRAGYTF.

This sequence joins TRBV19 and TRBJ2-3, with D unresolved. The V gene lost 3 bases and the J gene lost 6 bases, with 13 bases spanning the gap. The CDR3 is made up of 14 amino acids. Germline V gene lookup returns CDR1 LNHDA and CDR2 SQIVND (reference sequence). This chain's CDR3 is CASSMVRPRDTQYF. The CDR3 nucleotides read TGTGCCAGTAGTATGGTGAGGCCACGGGATACGCAGTATTTT.

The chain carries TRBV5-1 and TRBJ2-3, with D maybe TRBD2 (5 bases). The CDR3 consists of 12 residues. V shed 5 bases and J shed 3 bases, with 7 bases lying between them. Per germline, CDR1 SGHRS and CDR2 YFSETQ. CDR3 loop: CASSRGTDTQYF. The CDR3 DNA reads TGCGCCAGCAGTCGAGGGACAGATACGCAGTATTTT.

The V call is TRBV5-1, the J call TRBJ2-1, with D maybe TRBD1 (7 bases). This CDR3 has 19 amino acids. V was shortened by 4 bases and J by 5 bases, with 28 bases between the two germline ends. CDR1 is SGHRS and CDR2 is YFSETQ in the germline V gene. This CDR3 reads CASSRGQGGGFGIDNEQFF. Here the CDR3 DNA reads TGCGCCAGCAGCCGGGGGCAAGGGGGCGGTTTTGGTATTGACAATGAGCAGTTCTTC.

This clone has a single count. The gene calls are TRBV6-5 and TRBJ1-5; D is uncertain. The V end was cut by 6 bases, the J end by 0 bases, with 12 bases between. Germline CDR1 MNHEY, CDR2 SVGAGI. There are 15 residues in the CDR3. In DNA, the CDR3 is TGTGCCAGCAGGCCCGGGCAACATAGCAATCAGCCCCAGCATTTT. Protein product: CASRPGQHSNQPQHF.

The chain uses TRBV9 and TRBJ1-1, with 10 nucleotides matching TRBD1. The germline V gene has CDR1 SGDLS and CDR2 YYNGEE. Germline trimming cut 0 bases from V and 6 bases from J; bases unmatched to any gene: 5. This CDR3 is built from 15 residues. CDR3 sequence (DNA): TGTGCCAGCAGCGTAGATGGGACAGGGGAACCTGAAGCTTTCTTT. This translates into CASSVDGTGEPEAFF.

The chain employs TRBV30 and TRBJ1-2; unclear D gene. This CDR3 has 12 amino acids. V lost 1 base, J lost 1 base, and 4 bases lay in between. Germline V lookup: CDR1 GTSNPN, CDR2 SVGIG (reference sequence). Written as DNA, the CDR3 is TGTGCCTGGAGTGAGGGTAACTATGGCTACACCTTC. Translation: CAWSEGNYGYTF.

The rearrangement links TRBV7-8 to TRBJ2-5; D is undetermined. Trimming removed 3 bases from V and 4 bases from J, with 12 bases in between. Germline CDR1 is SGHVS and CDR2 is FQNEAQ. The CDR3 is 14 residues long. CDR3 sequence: CASSFGSVGETQYF. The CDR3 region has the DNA TGTGCCAGCAGCTTTGGATCAGTGGGAGAGACCCAGTACTTC.

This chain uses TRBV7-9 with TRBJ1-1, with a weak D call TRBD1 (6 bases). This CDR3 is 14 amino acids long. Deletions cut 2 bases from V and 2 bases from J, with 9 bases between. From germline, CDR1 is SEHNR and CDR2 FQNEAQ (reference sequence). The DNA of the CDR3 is TGTGCCAGCAGCTTAACACAGGGTAACACTGAAGCTTTCTTT. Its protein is CASSLTQGNTEAFF.

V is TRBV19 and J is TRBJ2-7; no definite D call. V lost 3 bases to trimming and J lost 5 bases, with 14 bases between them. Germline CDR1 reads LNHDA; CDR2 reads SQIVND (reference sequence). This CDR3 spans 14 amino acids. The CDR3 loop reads CASSIYGSRNEQYF. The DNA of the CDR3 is TGTGCCAGTAGTATTTATGGGTCCCGGAACGAGCAGTACTTC.

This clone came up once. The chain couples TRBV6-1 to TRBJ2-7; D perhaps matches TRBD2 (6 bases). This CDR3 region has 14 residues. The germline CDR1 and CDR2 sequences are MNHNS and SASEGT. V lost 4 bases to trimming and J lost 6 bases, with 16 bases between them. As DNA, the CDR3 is TGTGCCAGCAGTGCCGGAGGGGAATACTCCGAGCAGTACTTC. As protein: CASSAGGEYSEQYF.

CDR3 sequence reads: CSVELEGSINWQFF. The CDR3, as DNA: TGCAGCGTTGAACTCGAGGGTTCTATTAACTGGCAGTTCTTC. The chain couples TRBV29-1 to TRBJ2-1; tentative D call: TRBD2 (5 bases). CDR1 and CDR2 (germline): SQVTM, ANQGSEA. Trimming removed 2 bases at V and 12 bases at J, with 20 bases between. The CDR3 has 14 residues.